This is a list of T cell receptor beta chains from one sample in a study of cytomegalovirus exposure and HLA in healthy donors. The repertoire was sequenced with immunoSEQ multiplex PCR; TCRdb's copy has only in-frame clones and lacks some. Of about 130,000 clones in the sample, about 78% were seen once. Sequenced input: PBMCs. Receptors originate from a human donor in good health. Each CDR3 is given with its conserved first and last residue. The D gene is left open where the match is weak. The size of a clone is reported for some rows only, either as once, few or many, or as a class for expanded clones.

clone_size | j_call | d_call | v_call | cdr3_aa | cdr3_nt
once | TRBJ2-7 | TRBD2 | TRBV18 | CASSLKTGRAGSPLSYEQYF | TGTGCCAGCTCACTCAAAACCGGGAGGGCCGGGTCCCCCCTATCCTACGAGCAGTACTTC
NA | TRBJ2-1 | NA | TRBV4-1 | CASQDSSYNEQFF | TGCGCCAGCCAAGACTCTTCCTACAATGAGCAGTTCTTC
NA | TRBJ2-7 | NA | TRBV4-2 | CASSQVWRGNPYEQYF | TGTGCCAGCAGCCAAGTGTGGCGGGGAAACCCGTACGAGCAGTACTTC
NA | TRBJ2-6 | NA | TRBV5-1 | CASSFQGRFTGANVLTF | TGCGCCAGCAGCTTCCAGGGTAGATTTACTGGGGCCAACGTCCTGACTTTC
NA | TRBJ2-7 | TRBD2 | TRBV7-9 | CSSSPQSGSAYEQYF | TGTTCCAGCAGCCCCCAGAGCGGGAGTGCATACGAGCAGTACTTC
NA | TRBJ2-7 | NA | TRBV6-5 | CASSYPRGAGYEQYF | TGTGCCAGCAGTTACCCCCGGGGGGCGGGCTACGAGCAGTACTTC
NA | TRBJ1-1 | TRBD1 | TRBV30 | CAWGPGGRGTEAFF | TGTGCCTGGGGGCCAGGGGGCAGGGGGACTGAAGCTTTCTTT
NA | TRBJ1-2 | NA | TRBV30 | CARSGGFNYGYTF | TGTGCCCGATCGGGGGGGTTCAACTATGGCTACACCTTC
NA | TRBJ2-5 | TRBD1 | TRBV9 | CASSVTARTGRTETQYF | TGTGCCAGCAGCGTCACGGCGAGGACAGGCCGAACCGAGACCCAGTACTTC
NA | TRBJ2-2 | NA | TRBV5-1 | CASSLGGANTGELFF | TGCGCCAGCAGCCTAGGAGGGGCGAACACCGGGGAGCTGTTTTTT
NA | TRBJ2-3 | NA | TRBV20-1 | CSTQRDTQYF | TGCAGTACACAAAGAGATACGCAGTATTTT
NA | TRBJ2-3 | NA | TRBV11-2 | CASSFPTDTQYF | TGTGCCAGCAGCTTCCCAACAGATACGCAGTATTTT
NA | TRBJ2-5 | TRBD1 | TRBV5-1 | CASSLYRGEETQYF | TGCGCCAGCAGCCTCTACAGGGGGGAAGAGACCCAGTACTTC
NA | TRBJ1-2 | TRBD1 | TRBV15 | CATSRENLGNRGYGYTF | TGTGCCACCAGCAGAGAAAATTTGGGCAACAGGGGGTATGGCTACACCTTC
once | TRBJ2-5 | TRBD2 | TRBV7-3 | CASSFWGETSGTQETQYF | TGTGCCAGCAGCTTTTGGGGAGAGACTAGCGGAACCCAAGAGACCCAGTACTTC
NA | TRBJ1-1 | NA | TRBV5-4 | CASSLAPGKHTEAFF | TGTGCCAGCAGCTTGGCCCCAGGGAAGCACACTGAAGCTTTCTTT
NA | TRBJ2-5 | NA | TRBV7-9 | CASSLVWSKAQETQYF | TGTGCCAGCAGCTTAGTCTGGTCAAAAGCCCAAGAGACCCAGTACTTC
NA | TRBJ2-7 | NA | TRBV5-4 | CASSSRTGRVYEQYF | TGTGCCAGCAGCTCCCGGACAGGGAGGGTCTACGAGCAGTACTTC
NA | TRBJ2-3 | NA | TRBV2 | CASRRTEGFTDTQYF | TGTGCCAGCAGACGGACGGAGGGGTTCACAGATACGCAGTATTTT
NA | TRBJ2-2 | TRBD2 | TRBV30 | CAWGRFLAGANTGELFF | TGTGCCTGGGGACGCTTCCTAGCGGGAGCTAACACCGGGGAGCTGTTTTTT
NA | TRBJ2-7 | TRBD2 | TRBV27 | CASRLTSGLSYEQYF | TGTGCCAGCAGACTGACTAGCGGGCTCTCCTACGAGCAGTACTTC
once | TRBJ1-6 | NA | TRBV18 | CASSPNPGSSPLHF | TGTGCCAGCTCACCAAATCCCGGTAGTTCACCCCTCCACTTT
NA | TRBJ2-1 | NA | TRBV11-1 | CASSLTRYNEQFF | TGTGCCAGCAGCTTAACTAGATACAATGAGCAGTTCTTC
NA | TRBJ2-1 | TRBD1 | TRBV23-1 | CASSPTGGYYNEQFF | TGCGCCAGCAGTCCTACAGGGGGTTACTACAATGAGCAGTTCTTC
NA | TRBJ2-1 | NA | TRBV6-5 | CASSYSREQFF | TGTGCCAGCAGTTACTCGCGTGAGCAGTTCTTC
NA | TRBJ1-1 | NA | TRBV18 | CASSPTSTHPNTEAFF | TGTGCCAGCTCACCAACCTCAACACACCCAAACACTGAAGCTTTCTTT
NA | TRBJ1-2 | TRBD1 | TRBV27 | CASSSIGRQGDGNYGYTF | TGTGCCAGCAGTTCCATAGGGAGACAGGGGGATGGTAACTATGGCTACACCTTC
NA | TRBJ2-5 | NA | TRBV7-9 | CASSLVVGGTGETQYF | TGTGCCAGCAGCTTAGTTGTCGGCGGGACCGGTGAGACCCAGTACTTC
once | TRBJ1-5 | NA | TRBV4-1 | CASSQPGGLQPQHF | TGCGCCAGCAGCCAGCCCGGGGGGCTTCAGCCCCAGCATTTT
NA | TRBJ2-5 | NA | TRBV27 | CASSLLGTGQETQYF | TGTGCCAGCAGTTTGTTGGGTACAGGGCAGGAGACCCAGTACTTC
NA | TRBJ2-5 | NA | TRBV2 | CASSWAKETQYF | TGTGCCAGCAGCTGGGCGAAAGAGACCCAGTACTTC
once | TRBJ2-3 | TRBD2 | TRBV5-1 | CASSPGTSGGVVLDTQYF | TGCGCCAGCAGCCCCGGGACTAGCGGGGGGGTTGTGTTAGATACGCAGTATTTT
NA | TRBJ1-4 | NA | TRBV30 | CAWSFLGHGEKLFF | TGTGCCTGGAGTTTTTTGGGGCACGGTGAAAAACTGTTTTTT
once | TRBJ2-7 | NA | TRBV28 | CASSLSRVYSYEQYF | TGTGCCAGCAGTTTATCCAGGGTTTACTCCTACGAGCAGTACTTC
once | TRBJ2-2 | NA | TRBV15 | CATSRPPSEGGNTGELFF | TGTGCCACCAGCAGACCACCAAGCGAGGGCGGGAACACCGGGGAGCTGTTTTTT
NA | TRBJ1-2 | TRBD1 | TRBV30 | CAWSIVGQGPYNYGYTF | TGTGCCTGGAGTATAGTAGGACAGGGCCCTTATAACTATGGCTACACCTTC
NA | TRBJ1-2 | NA | TRBV7-9 | CASSLDGRVAGYTF | TGTGCCAGCAGCTTAGATGGCAGGGTGGCTGGCTACACCTTC
NA | TRBJ1-2 | NA | TRBV10-1 | CASSESAGEGYGYTF | TGCGCCAGCAGTGAGTCAGCAGGGGAGGGCTATGGCTACACCTTC
NA | TRBJ2-5 | TRBD2 | TRBV4-3 | CAGSQVGGEGTQYF | TGCGCCGGCAGCCAAGTTGGGGGGGAGGGGACCCAGTACTTC
few | TRBJ2-1 | TRBD2 | TRBV18 | CASSPRGGDNEQFF | TGTGCCAGCTCACCACGGGGAGGGGACAATGAGCAGTTCTTC
NA | TRBJ2-5 | TRBD2 | TRBV5-6 | CASSLVAGGWRETQYF | TGTGCCAGCAGCTTGGTAGCGGGGGGCTGGCGGGAGACCCAGTACTTC
NA | TRBJ2-7 | TRBD1 | TRBV27 | CASSSSGGGHEQYF | TGTGCCAGCAGTTCCTCAGGGGGCGGGCACGAGCAGTACTTC
once | TRBJ2-1 | TRBD2 | TRBV27 | CASSLSGLAGNEQFF | TGTGCCAGCAGTTTATCGGGACTAGCGGGCAATGAGCAGTTCTTC
NA | TRBJ2-3 | NA | TRBV5-4 | CASSQTDTQYF | TGTGCCAGCAGCCAAACAGATACGCAGTATTTT
NA | TRBJ1-2 | TRBD1 | TRBV5-4 | CASSLAGTANYGYTF | TGTGCCAGCAGCTTGGCCGGGACAGCTAACTATGGCTACACCTTC
NA | TRBJ2-2 | NA | TRBV5-1 | CASSPGSSNTGELFF | TGCGCCAGCTCTCCCGGGTCCTCGAACACCGGGGAGCTGTTTTTT
NA | TRBJ2-7 | TRBD1 | TRBV7-8 | CASSIDRGRGWEQYF | TGTGCCAGCAGCATCGACAGGGGGCGCGGGTGGGAGCAGTACTTC
NA | TRBJ2-7 | TRBD2 | TRBV9 | CASSAGTNPSYEQYF | TGTGCCAGCAGCGCCGGGACTAACCCCTCCTACGAGCAGTACTTC
NA | TRBJ2-2 | NA | TRBV11-1 | CASSLSLAGNTGELFF | TGTGCCAGCAGCTTGTCCTTGGCGGGGAACACCGGGGAGCTGTTTTTT
few | TRBJ1-6 | NA | TRBV7-2 | CASSFGQNHNSPLHF | TGTGCCAGCAGCTTCGGACAGAACCATAATTCACCCCTCCACTTT
NA | TRBJ2-5 | NA | TRBV25-1 | CASSGQIDTQYF | TGTGCCAGCAGCGGACAGATCGATACCCAGTACTTC
few | TRBJ2-2 | NA | TRBV7-9 | CASSLPKATGELFF | TGTGCCAGCAGCTTACCCAAAGCCACCGGGGAGCTGTTTTTT
NA | TRBJ1-2 | NA | TRBV30 | CAWSVWAGRVHGYTF | TGTGCCTGGAGTGTATGGGCCGGGAGGGTCCATGGCTACACCTTC
few | TRBJ1-1 | TRBD1 | TRBV10-3 | CAISTSGGEAFF | TGTGCCATCAGTACCTCAGGGGGAGAAGCTTTCTTT
NA | TRBJ2-6 | NA | TRBV19 | CASKPSQRVRSSGANVPTF | TGTGCCAGTAAGCCATCCCAGAGAGTCCGGAGCTCTGGGGCCAACGTCCCGACTTTC
NA | TRBJ2-5 | NA | TRBV19 | CASSGGGTVGETQYF | TGTGCCAGTAGTGGTGGGGGGACAGTGGGCGAGACCCAGTACTTC
NA | TRBJ2-2 | TRBD1 | TRBV5-1 | CASDRGDTGELFF | TGCGCCAGCGACAGGGGTGATACCGGGGAGCTGTTTTTT
NA | TRBJ2-2 | TRBD2 | TRBV4-1 | CASSQDPSGANTGELFF | TGCGCCAGCAGCCAAGATCCCAGCGGGGCGAACACCGGGGAGCTGTTTTTT
NA | TRBJ1-5 | NA | TRBV28 | CASSFGSDQPQHF | TGTGCCAGCAGTTTCGGGTCCGATCAGCCCCAGCATTTT